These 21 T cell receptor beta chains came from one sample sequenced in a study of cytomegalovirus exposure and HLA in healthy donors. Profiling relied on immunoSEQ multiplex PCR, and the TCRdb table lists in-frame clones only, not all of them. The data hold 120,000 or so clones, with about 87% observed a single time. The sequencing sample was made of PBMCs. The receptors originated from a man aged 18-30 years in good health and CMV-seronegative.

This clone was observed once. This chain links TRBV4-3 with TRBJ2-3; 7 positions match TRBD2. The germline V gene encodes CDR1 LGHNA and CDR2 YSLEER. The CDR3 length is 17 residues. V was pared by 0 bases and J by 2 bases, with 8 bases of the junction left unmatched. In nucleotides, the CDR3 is TGCGCCAGCAGCCAAGATCTTCCTAGCGGAGTCACAGATACGCAGTATTTT. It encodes CASSQDLPSGVTDTQYF.

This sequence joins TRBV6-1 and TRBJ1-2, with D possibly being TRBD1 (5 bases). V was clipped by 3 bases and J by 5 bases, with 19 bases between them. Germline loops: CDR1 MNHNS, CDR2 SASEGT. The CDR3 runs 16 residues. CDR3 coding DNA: TGTGCCAGCAGTGACCTAGTTGGGGTTGCAGGGTATGGCTACACCTTC. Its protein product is CASSDLVGVAGYGYTF.

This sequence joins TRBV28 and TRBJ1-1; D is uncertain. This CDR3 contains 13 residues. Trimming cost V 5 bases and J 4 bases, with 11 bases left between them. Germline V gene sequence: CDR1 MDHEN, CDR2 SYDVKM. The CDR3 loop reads CASSGRVLTEAFF. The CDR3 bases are TGTGCCAGCAGTGGTCGGGTTCTCACTGAAGCTTTCTTT. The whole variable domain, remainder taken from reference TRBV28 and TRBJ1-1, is DVKVTQSSRYLVKRTGEKVFLECVQDMDHENMFWYRQDPGLGLRLIYFSYDVKMKEKGDIPEGYSVSREKKERFSLILESASTNQTSMYLCASSGRVLTEAFFGQGTRLTVV.

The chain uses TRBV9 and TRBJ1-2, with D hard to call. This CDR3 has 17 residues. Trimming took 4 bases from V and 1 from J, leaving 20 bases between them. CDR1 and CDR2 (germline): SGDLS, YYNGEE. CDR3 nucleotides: TGTGCCAGCAGCCTAAGTAACATAAGAGGGAATAACTATGGCTACACCTTC. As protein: CASSLSNIRGNNYGYTF.

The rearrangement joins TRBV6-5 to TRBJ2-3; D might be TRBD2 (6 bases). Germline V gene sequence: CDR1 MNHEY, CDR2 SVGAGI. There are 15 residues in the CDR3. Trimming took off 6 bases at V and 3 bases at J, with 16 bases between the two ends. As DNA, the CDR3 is TGTGCCAGCAGACGCGTTAGTGCGGGAACAGATACGCAGTATTTT. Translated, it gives CASRRVSAGTDTQYF.

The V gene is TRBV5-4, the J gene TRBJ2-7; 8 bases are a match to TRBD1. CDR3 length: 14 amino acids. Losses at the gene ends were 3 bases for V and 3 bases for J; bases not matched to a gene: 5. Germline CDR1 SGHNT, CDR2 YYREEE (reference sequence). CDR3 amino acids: CASSWTGQDYEQYF. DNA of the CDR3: TGTGCCAGCAGCTGGACAGGGCAAGACTACGAGCAGTACTTC.

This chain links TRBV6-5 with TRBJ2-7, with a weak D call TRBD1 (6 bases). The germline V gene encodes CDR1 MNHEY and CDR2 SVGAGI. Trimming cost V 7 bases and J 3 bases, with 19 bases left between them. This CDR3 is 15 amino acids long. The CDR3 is CASNLDGTTGYEQYF. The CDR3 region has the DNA TGTGCCAGCAATCTAGACGGGACAACAGGCTACGAGCAGTACTTC.

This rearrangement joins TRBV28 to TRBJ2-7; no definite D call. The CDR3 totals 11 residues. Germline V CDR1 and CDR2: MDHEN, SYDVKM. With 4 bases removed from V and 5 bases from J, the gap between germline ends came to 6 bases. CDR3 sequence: CASSSRDEQYF. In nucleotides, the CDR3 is TGTGCCAGCAGTTCACGGGACGAGCAGTACTTC. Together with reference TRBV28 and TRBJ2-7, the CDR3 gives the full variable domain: DVKVTQSSRYLVKRTGEKVFLECVQDMDHENMFWYRQDPGLGLRLIYFSYDVKMKEKGDIPEGYSVSREKKERFSLILESASTNQTSMYLCASSSRDEQYFGPGTRLTVT.

The CDR3 DNA is TGTGCCAGCAGCAAGGGATCGGCACAGGACCAACTCTATGGCTACACCTTC. Its protein is CASSKGSAQDQLYGYTF. The J gene is TRBJ1-2, the V gene TRBV21-1; the table calls TRBD1, which could not be checked here. TRBV21-1 is classified as a pseudogene. The CDR3 totals 17 residues.

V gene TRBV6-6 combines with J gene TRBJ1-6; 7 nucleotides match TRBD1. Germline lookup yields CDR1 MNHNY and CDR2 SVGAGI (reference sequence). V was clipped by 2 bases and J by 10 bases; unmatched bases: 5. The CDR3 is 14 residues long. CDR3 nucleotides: TGTGCCAGCAGTTACAGGGGGACAGTATCACCCCTCCACTTT. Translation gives CASSYRGTVSPLHF.

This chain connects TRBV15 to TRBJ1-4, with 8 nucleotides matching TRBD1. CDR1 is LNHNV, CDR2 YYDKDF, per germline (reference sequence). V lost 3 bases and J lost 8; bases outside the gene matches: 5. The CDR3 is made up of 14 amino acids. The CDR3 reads CATSRTGVEEKLFF. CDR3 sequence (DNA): TGTGCCACCAGCAGGACAGGGGTCGAGGAAAAACTGTTTTTT.

CDR3 bases: TGTGCCAGCAGCTTACTAGCGGGAGTCACAGATACGCAGTATTTT. Protein sequence: CASSLLAGVTDTQYF. This chain uses TRBV7-9 with TRBJ2-3; 10 bases agree with TRBD2. V dropped 2 bases and J dropped 2; count of bases not matched to a gene: 1. This CDR3 has 15 amino acids. Germline CDR1 is SEHNR and CDR2 is FQNEAQ (reference sequence). Using reference TRBV7-9 and TRBJ2-3 for the parts outside the CDR3, the full variable domain is DTGVSQNPRHKITKRGQNVTFRCDPISEHNRLYWYRQTLGQGPEFLTYFQNEAQLEKSRLLSDRFSAERPKGSFSTLEIQRTEQGDSAMYLCASSLLAGVTDTQYFGPGTRLTVL.

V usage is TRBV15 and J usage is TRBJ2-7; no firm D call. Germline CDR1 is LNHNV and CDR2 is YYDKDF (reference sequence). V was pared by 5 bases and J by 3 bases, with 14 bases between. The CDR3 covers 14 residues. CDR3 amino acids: CATSYSSAFYEQYF. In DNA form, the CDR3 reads TGTGCCACCAGCTATAGCAGCGCCTTCTACGAGCAGTACTTC.

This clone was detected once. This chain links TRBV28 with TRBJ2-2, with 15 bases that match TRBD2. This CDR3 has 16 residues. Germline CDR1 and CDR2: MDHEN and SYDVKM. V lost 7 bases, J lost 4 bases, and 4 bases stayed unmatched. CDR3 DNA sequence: TGTGCCAGCACCGGACTAGCGGGGGGGCTCACCGGGGAGCTGTTTTTT. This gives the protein CASTGLAGGLTGELFF. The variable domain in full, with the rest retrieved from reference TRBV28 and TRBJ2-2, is DVKVTQSSRYLVKRTGEKVFLECVQDMDHENMFWYRQDPGLGLRLIYFSYDVKMKEKGDIPEGYSVSREKKERFSLILESASTNQTSMYLCASTGLAGGLTGELFFGEGSRLTVL.

CDR3 region: CASSHRGCGYTF. The CDR3 nucleotides are TGTGCCAGCAGCCATCGGGGTTGTGGCTACACCTTC. The chain joins TRBV7-6 to TRBJ1-2; D ambiguous. Trimming pared 5 bases from V and 7 bases from J, leaving 11 bases between. The germline V gene has CDR1 SGHVS and CDR2 FNYEAQ. This CDR3 is 12 amino acids long. The variable domain in full, completed from reference TRBV7-6 and TRBJ1-2, reads GAGVSQSPRYKVTKRGQDVALRCDPISGHVSLYWYRQALGQGPEFLTYFNYEAQQDKSGLPNDRFSAERPEGSISTLTIQRTEQRDSAMYRCASSHRGCGYTFGSGTRLTVV.

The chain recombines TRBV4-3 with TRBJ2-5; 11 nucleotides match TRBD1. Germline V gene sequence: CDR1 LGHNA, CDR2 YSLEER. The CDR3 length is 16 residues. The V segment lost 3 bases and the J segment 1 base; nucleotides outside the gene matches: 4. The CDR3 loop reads CASSQTGTGGQETQYF. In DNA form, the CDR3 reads TGCGCCAGCAGCCAGACCGGGACAGGGGGCCAAGAGACCCAGTACTTC.

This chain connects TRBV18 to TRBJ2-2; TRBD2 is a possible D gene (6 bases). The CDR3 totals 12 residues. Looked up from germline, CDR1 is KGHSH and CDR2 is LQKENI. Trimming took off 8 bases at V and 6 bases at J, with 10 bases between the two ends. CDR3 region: CASQREAGELFF. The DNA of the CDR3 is TGTGCCAGCCAAAGGGAGGCCGGGGAGCTGTTTTTT.

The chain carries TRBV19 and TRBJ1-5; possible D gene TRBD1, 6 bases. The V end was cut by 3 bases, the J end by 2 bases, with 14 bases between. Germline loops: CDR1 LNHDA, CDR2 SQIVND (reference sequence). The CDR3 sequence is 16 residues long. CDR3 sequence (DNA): TGTGCCAGTAGTATTAAAGGGGGTTATGGCAATCAGCCCCAGCATTTT. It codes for CASSIKGGYGNQPQHF.

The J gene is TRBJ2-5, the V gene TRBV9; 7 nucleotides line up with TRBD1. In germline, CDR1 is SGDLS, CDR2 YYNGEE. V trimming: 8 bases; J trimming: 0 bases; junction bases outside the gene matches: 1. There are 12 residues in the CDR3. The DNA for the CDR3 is TGTGCCAGGGGACAGAACCAAGAGACCCAGTACTTC. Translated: CARGQNQETQYF.

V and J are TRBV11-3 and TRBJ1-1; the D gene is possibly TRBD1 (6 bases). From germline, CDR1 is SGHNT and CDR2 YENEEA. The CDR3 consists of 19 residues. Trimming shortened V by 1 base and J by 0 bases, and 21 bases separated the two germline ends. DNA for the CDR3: TGTGCCAGCAGCTTAGCTAGGGGGTACACAGGAGACATGAACACTGAAGCTTTCTTT. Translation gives CASSLARGYTGDMNTEAFF.

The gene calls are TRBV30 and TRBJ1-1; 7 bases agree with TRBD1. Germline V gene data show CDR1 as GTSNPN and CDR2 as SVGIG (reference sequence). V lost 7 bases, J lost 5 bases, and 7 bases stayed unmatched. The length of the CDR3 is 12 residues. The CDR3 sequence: CASQQGRTEAFF. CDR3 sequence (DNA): TGTGCCTCCCAACAGGGGAGGACTGAAGCTTTCTTT.